This is a list of T cell receptor beta chains from one sample in a study of cytomegalovirus exposure and HLA in healthy donors. The repertoire was sequenced with immunoSEQ multiplex PCR; TCRdb's copy has only in-frame clones and lacks some. There are some 93,000 clones in the sample; around a tenth occur only once, and 4.5% to 6.5% lies in the top ten. The sample was PBMCs. The source of these receptors is a man aged 45-65 years in good health and CMV-seropositive. Both conserved end residues are part of each CDR3. A D gene is named only where the DNA matches it firmly. Size is omitted from some rows. Given values are once, few, many or a class for expanded clones.

v_gene	d_gene	j_gene	abundance	CDR3aa	CDR3nt
TRBV7-9	-	TRBJ2-3	-	CASSLRAVNTDTQYF	TGTGCCAGCAGCTTAAGAGCGGTGAACACAGATACGCAGTATTTT
TRBV6-6	-	TRBJ1-1	many	CASSQDTNTEAFF	TGTGCCAGCAGCCAAGACACGAACACTGAAGCTTTCTTT
TRBV29-1	TRBD2	TRBJ2-3	-	CSAKGLAGGSTDTQYF	TGCAGCGCTAAGGGACTAGCGGGAGGTAGCACAGATACGCAGTATTTT
TRBV11-3	TRBD1	TRBJ1-5	-	CASSSRDRVPNQPQHF	TGTGCCAGCAGCTCGCGGGACAGGGTCCCCAATCAGCCCCAGCATTTT
TRBV27	-	TRBJ2-1	-	CASQRSPYSNEQFF	TGTGCCAGCCAGCGGTCCCCCTACAGCAATGAGCAGTTCTTC
TRBV9	TRBD2	TRBJ2-1	-	CASSTRLAGAGNEQFF	TGTGCCAGCAGCACTCGACTAGCGGGAGCAGGGAATGAGCAGTTCTTC
TRBV19	-	TRBJ2-2	once	CASSPYRVGSRAGELFF	TGTGCCAGTAGTCCGTACAGGGTTGGCTCGCGGGCCGGGGAGCTGTTTTTT
TRBV9	-	TRBJ2-1	-	CASSVAVYNEQFF	TGTGCCAGCAGCGTAGCCGTATACAATGAGCAGTTCTTC
TRBV28	TRBD1	TRBJ2-7	-	CASRDRKSSYEQYF	TGTGCCAGCAGGGACAGGAAGAGCTCCTACGAGCAGTACTTC
TRBV9	TRBD2	TRBJ2-2	few	CASSPRRSGDTGELFF	TGTGCCAGCAGCCCCCGAAGGAGCGGGGACACCGGGGAGCTGTTTTTT
TRBV30	-	TRBJ2-5	-	CAWTRDSGGLETQYF	TGTGCCTGGACCCGGGACTCCGGGGGACTAGAGACCCAGTACTTC
TRBV7-8	TRBD1	TRBJ1-1	few	CASSSPGQGGTEAFF	TGTGCCAGCAGCTCACCGGGACAGGGGGGCACTGAAGCTTTCTTT
TRBV11-2	-	TRBJ2-2	-	CASSLERQGGTGELFF	TGTGCCAGCAGCTTAGAACGACAGGGAGGCACCGGGGAGCTGTTTTTT
TRBV27	TRBD1	TRBJ1-2	-	CTSSLRRTGFGYTF	TGTACCAGCAGTCTCCGAAGGACAGGGTTCGGCTACACCTTC
TRBV6-4	-	TRBJ1-1	-	CAPSRVGTEAFF	TGTGCCCCGAGCAGGGTAGGCACTGAAGCTTTCTTT
TRBV11-2	-	TRBJ2-3	-	CASSLVEMTQYF	TGTGCCAGCAGCTTAGTAGAGATGACGCAGTATTTT
TRBV4-3	TRBD2	TRBJ2-6	-	CASSQNVGGGSGANVLTF	TGCGCCAGCAGCCAAAACGTTGGCGGGGGTTCAGGGGCCAACGTCCTGACTTTC
TRBV11-2	-	TRBJ2-2	-	CASSRTYNAGELFF	TGTGCCAGCAGCCGTACCTATAACGCCGGGGAGCTGTTTTTT
TRBV10-2	-	TRBJ1-1	few	CASSEPGGSTEAFF	TGCGCCAGCAGTGAGCCGGGGGGGAGCACTGAAGCTTTCTTT
TRBV6-5	TRBD1	TRBJ1-4	-	CASGKGTGWEKLFF	TGTGCCAGCGGAAAAGGGACAGGTTGGGAAAAACTGTTTTTT
TRBV10-3	TRBD1	TRBJ1-6	few	CAISGRGQDSPLHF	TGTGCCATCAGTGGCCGGGGACAGGATTCACCCCTCCACTTT
TRBV2	-	TRBJ1-5	few	CASRRGLVNQPQHF	TGTGCCAGCCGGAGGGGTTTGGTAAATCAGCCCCAGCATTTT
TRBV5-4	TRBD2	TRBJ2-3	few	CASSLEGTMTQYF	TGTGCCAGCAGCTTGGAGGGGACTATGACGCAGTATTTT
TRBV5-4	TRBD1	TRBJ2-7	-	CASSVDREYEQYF	TGTGCCAGCAGCGTGGACAGGGAATACGAGCAGTACTTC
TRBV28	-	TRBJ2-1	few	CASILGGSSYNEQFF	TGTGCCAGCATCCTTGGGGGGAGCTCCTACAATGAGCAGTTCTTC
TRBV21-1	-	TRBJ2-7	-	CASSNDSLPAYEQYF	TGTGCCAGCAGCAACGACAGCCTACCAGCCTACGAGCAGTACTTC
TRBV27	TRBD1	TRBJ2-7	few	CATSGTGDYEQYF	TGTGCCACCTCTGGGACAGGGGACTACGAGCAGTACTTC
TRBV30	-	TRBJ2-7	-	CAWSVLGTVQYF	TGTGCCTGGAGTGTACTAGGGACTGTGCAGTACTTC
TRBV2	-	TRBJ1-4	few	CASKAPDSPTNEKLFF	TGTGCCAGCAAAGCCCCCGACAGCCCAACTAATGAAAAACTGTTTTTT
TRBV5-1	TRBD1	TRBJ1-3	many	CASSRGTGAGNTIYF	TGCGCCAGCAGTCGAGGGACAGGGGCTGGAAACACCATATATTTT
TRBV5-1	TRBD2	TRBJ2-5	-	CASSLEPSGTGETQYF	TGCGCCAGCAGCTTGGAGCCTAGCGGAACGGGAGAGACCCAGTACTTC
TRBV7-3	TRBD1	TRBJ1-6	many	CASSETGGQGSPLHF	TGTGCCAGCAGCGAAACAGGGGGCCAAGGATCACCCCTCCACTTT
TRBV4-2	TRBD1	TRBJ2-5	few	CASSQEGFRGRGETQYF	TGTGCCAGCAGCCAAGAGGGTTTCAGGGGGCGGGGAGAGACCCAGTACTTC
TRBV29-1	-	TRBJ2-2	-	CSVEERSTGELFF	TGCAGCGTTGAGGAGCGATCCACCGGGGAGCTGTTTTTT
TRBV14	-	TRBJ2-7	few	CASSPNRGYEQYF	TGTGCCAGCAGCCCCAATAGGGGCTACGAGCAGTACTTC
TRBV7-2	TRBD2	TRBJ2-2	-	CASSLSGRTAGELFF	TGTGCCAGCAGCTTAAGCGGGAGGACGGCCGGGGAGCTGTTTTTT
TRBV4-2	-	TRBJ1-6	few	CASSSINSPLHF	TGTGCCAGCAGCTCCATTAATTCACCCCTCCACTTT
TRBV30	TRBD2	TRBJ2-1	-	CAWSVAGGFEQFF	TGTGCCTGGAGTGTAGCGGGAGGGTTTGAGCAGTTCTTC
TRBV27	-	TRBJ2-1	few	CASTGQGTENEQFF	TGTGCCAGCACAGGTCAGGGTACAGAGAATGAGCAGTTCTTC
TRBV28	-	TRBJ1-2	-	CASSLTPGTSTNYGYTF	TGTGCCAGCAGTCTCACGCCCGGGACATCGACGAACTATGGCTACACCTTC
TRBV5-4	-	TRBJ1-1	few	CASSLDRIRNTEAFF	TGTGCCAGCAGCTTGGACAGGATTCGGAACACTGAAGCTTTCTTT
TRBV7-8	TRBD1	TRBJ2-2	-	CASSIQGVGTGELFF	TGTGCCAGCAGCATACAGGGGGTAGGAACCGGGGAGCTGTTTTTT
TRBV28	-	TRBJ1-6	few	CASSPGGVSPLHF	TGTGCCAGCAGCCCTGGAGGGGTCTCACCCCTCCACTTT
TRBV28	-	TRBJ2-3	few	CASSYPYIRELSTDTQYF	TGTGCCAGCAGTTATCCATATATCAGGGAACTCAGCACAGATACGCAGTATTTT